This TCR beta chain was captured in a study of T cells in localized non-small cell lung cancer. General study results and limits: Sequencing covered just one tumor region, so heterogeneity cannot be ruled out. Compared with tumor, uninvolved adjacent lung displayed greater T cell clonality, ranking highest overall. Appearance in adjacent lung was seen for a median 57 of the top 100 tumor clones. Density of T cells in blood, when higher, went with longer overall survival.

Germline loops: CDR1 SNHLY, CDR2 FYNNEI. The CDR3 spans 14 residues. The V and J ends lost 5 bases and 7 bases respectively, with 14 bases between them. As for this clone: What it binds is not known.

Produced via immunoSEQ multiplex PCR; TCRdb's table is partial and in-frame only. The table has 25,000 to 30,000 clones, roughly 89% seen once; the top ten hold approximately 2.9%. The sequence was collected from a woman between 18 and 55 years old with stage I lung adenocarcinoma. The chain uses TRBV2 and TRBJ1-4; TRBD1 might be the D (6 bases). The sample consisted of peripheral blood, taken before any cancer treatment. CDR3 sequence: CASSFGGLGEKLFF. CDR3 coding DNA: TGTGCCAGCAGTTTCGGGGGGCTAGGTGAAAAACTGTTTTTT. Combining the CDR3 with reference TRBV2 and TRBJ1-4 gives the whole variable domain EPEVTQTPSHQVTQMGQEVILRCVPISNHLYFYWYRQILGQKVEFLVSFYNNEISEKSEIFDDQFSVERPDGSNFTLKIRSTKLEDSAMYFCASSFGGLGEKLFFGSGTQLSVL.